A selection of T cell receptor beta chains follows, all from one sample in a study of blood T cell repertoires in COVID-19. Here immunoSEQ multiplex PCR was the method, and the copy in TCRdb shows in-frame clones only, minus some. The sample lists under 250,000 clones; 70% to 90% were seen once. Sequencing input: peripheral blood. The receptor set was obtained from a man aged 18 to 29 with active or convalescent COVID-19. Each CDR3 is given with its conserved first and last residue. The D gene is left open where the match is weak. Part of the rows lack a size; the others show once, few, many or a class for expanded clones.

V	D	J	size	CDR3	DNA
TRBV9	.	TRBJ1-2	.	CASSASFLANYGYTF	TGTGCCAGCAGCGCGAGCTTTTTAGCTAACTATGGCTACACCTTC
TRBV2	TRBD2	TRBJ2-1	.	CASSDSSGAYNEQFF	TGTGCCAGCAGTGATTCTAGCGGGGCCTACAATGAGCAGTTCTTC
TRBV15	.	TRBJ1-1	.	CATSRASGVSNTEAFF	TGTGCCACCAGCAGAGCGTCTGGAGTTTCGAACACTGAAGCTTTCTTT
TRBV6-6	.	TRBJ2-5	.	CASSYSNGRETQYF	TGTGCCAGCAGTTACTCGAATGGGAGGGAGACCCAGTACTTC
TRBV15	.	TRBJ1-1	.	CATSFDRTHEAFF	TGTGCCACCAGCTTTGACAGGACACATGAAGCTTTCTTT
TRBV7-7	TRBD2	TRBJ2-1	.	CASSLAGEGREQFF	TGTGCTAGCAGCTTAGCGGGTGAGGGCCGGGAGCAGTTCTTC
TRBV7-2	.	TRBJ2-5	.	CASSLVRLMETQYF	TGTGCCAGCAGCTTAGTACGACTGATGGAGACCCAGTACTTC
TRBV3-1/TRBV3-2	.	TRBJ1-2	.	CASSQEGTREGVYGYTF	TGTGCCAGCAGCCAAGAGGGGACGCGGGAAGGTGTATATGGCTACACCTTC
TRBV5-5	.	TRBJ1-5	few	CASSLGVNSNQPQHF	TGTGCCAGCAGCTTGGGTGTAAATAGCAATCAGCCCCAGCATTTT
TRBV29-1	TRBD1	TRBJ2-7	.	CSVTGQGSEQYF	TGCAGCGTTACCGGACAGGGCAGCGAGCAGTACTTC
TRBV6-2/TRBV6-3	TRBD1	TRBJ1-1	.	CASSRTGIPTTEAFF	TGTGCCAGCAGTCGGACAGGGATACCGACCACTGAAGCTTTCTTT
TRBV6-6	.	TRBJ1-5	.	CASRSGGSNQPQHF	TGTGCCAGCAGGTCGGGGGGGAGCAATCAGCCCCAGCATTTT
TRBV7-2	.	TRBJ2-5	.	CASSFDREETQYF	TGTGCCAGCAGCTTCGACAGAGAAGAGACCCAGTACTTC
TRBV6-2/TRBV6-3	TRBD1	TRBJ1-1	.	CASSYWGEGADTEAFF	TGTGCCAGCAGTTACTGGGGCGAGGGGGCCGACACTGAAGCTTTCTTT
TRBV27	.	TRBJ2-1	.	CASSFTGESSYNEQFF	TGTGCCAGCAGTTTTACCGGGGAGAGCTCCTACAATGAGCAGTTCTTC
TRBV10-2	.	TRBJ1-1	.	CASSVAGLNTEAFF	TGCGCCAGCAGTGTGGCAGGGTTGAACACTGAAGCTTTCTTT
TRBV7-2	.	TRBJ2-1	.	CASSLAGSSYNEQFF	TGTGCCAGCAGCTTAGCTGGCAGCTCCTACAATGAGCAGTTCTTC
TRBV19	.	TRBJ1-1	.	CASSSTRGNTEAFF	TGTGCCAGTAGTTCCACCAGGGGGAACACTGAAGCTTTCTTT
TRBV5-1	.	TRBJ2-1	.	CASSLELAREQFF	TGCGCCAGCAGCTTGGAACTAGCCCGCGAGCAGTTCTTC
TRBV27	.	TRBJ1-4	.	CASGKGATNEKLFF	TGTGCCAGCGGTAAGGGGGCAACTAATGAAAAACTGTTTTTT
TRBV5-1	.	TRBJ2-5	.	CASSYSSTRKETQYF	TGCGCCAGCAGCTATTCCTCGACTAGGAAAGAGACCCAGTACTTC
TRBV15	TRBD2	TRBJ2-3	.	CAVKRGDGTDTQYF	TGTGCAGTCAAGCGGGGCGATGGCACAGATACGCAGTATTTT
TRBV29-1	TRBD2	TRBJ2-2	.	CSVVSGTGTGELFF	TGCAGCGTTGTTAGCGGGACGGGCACCGGGGAGCTGTTTTTT
TRBV7-2	.	TRBJ2-1	.	CASSLVRTTGQGDNEQFF	TGTGCCAGCAGCTTAGTTCGGACAACCGGTCAAGGGGACAATGAGCAGTTCTTC
TRBV7-2	TRBD2	TRBJ2-3	.	CASSYLWTSGSLDTDTQYF	TGTGCCAGCAGCTACCTTTGGACTAGCGGGAGTCTGGACACAGATACGCAGTATTTT
TRBV29-1	.	TRBJ1-1	.	CSVASRGITEAFF	TGCAGCGTTGCTAGTAGGGGAATCACTGAAGCTTTCTTT
TRBV2	TRBD1	TRBJ1-4	.	CASSEGQINEKLFF	TGTGCCAGCAGTGAGGGACAGATTAATGAAAAACTGTTTTTT
TRBV5-1	TRBD1	TRBJ1-1	.	CASSGQGARTEAFF	TGCGCCAGCAGCGGACAGGGGGCGCGCACTGAAGCTTTCTTT
TRBV5-1	TRBD1	TRBJ1-2	.	CASSLGQGGGYGYTF	TGCGCCAGCAGCTTAGGACAGGGCGGCGGCTATGGCTACACCTTC
TRBV5-1	TRBD1	TRBJ2-5	.	CASSLKGTGEETQYF	TGCGCCAGCAGCTTGAAAGGGACAGGGGAAGAGACCCAGTACTTC
TRBV5-1	TRBD1	TRBJ2-5	once	CASSLGQGETQYF	TGCGCCAGCAGCCTAGGACAGGGAGAGACCCAGTACTTC
TRBV3-1/TRBV3-2	.	TRBJ1-6	few	CASSQEWSLPLHF	TGTGCCAGCAGCCAAGAGTGGAGCTTGCCCCTCCACTTT
TRBV7-3	.	TRBJ1-2	once	CASSRETGIFRGYTF	TGTGCCAGCAGTCGTGAAACAGGGATCTTTCGCGGCTACACCTTC
TRBV3-1/TRBV3-2	.	TRBJ2-2	.	CASTSVLGGTGELFF	TGTGCCAGCACCTCAGTCCTAGGTGGGACCGGGGAGCTGTTTTTT
TRBV29-1	TRBD2	TRBJ2-3	.	CSVSLAGRGDTQYF	TGCAGCGTTTCGCTAGCGGGACGGGGAGATACGCAGTATTTT
TRBV2	TRBD2	TRBJ2-1	.	CASSWEGGNEQFF	TGTGCCAGCAGTTGGGAGGGCGGCAATGAGCAGTTCTTC
TRBV27	TRBD2	TRBJ2-3	.	CASRTLAGGLADTQYF	TGTGCCAGCAGAACACTAGCGGGAGGGTTGGCAGATACGCAGTATTTT
TRBV5-4	.	TRBJ1-1	.	CASSEAKRGNTEAFF	TGTGCCAGCAGCGAAGCTAAAAGGGGGAACACTGAAGCTTTCTTT
TRBV5-8	.	TRBJ2-3	.	CASSLEGPSTDTQYF	TGTGCCAGCAGCTTGGAGGGGCCCAGCACAGATACGCAGTATTTT
TRBV7-9	.	TRBJ2-5	.	CASSSSLSYQETQYF	TGTGCCAGCAGCTCATCTTTGAGTTACCAAGAGACCCAGTACTTC
TRBV18	TRBD2	TRBJ2-2	.	CASSPRMAGVPNTGELFF	TGTGCCAGCTCACCACGCATGGCGGGGGTTCCGAACACCGGGGAGCTGTTTTTT
TRBV7-3	.	TRBJ2-2	.	CASSPNRVLNTGELFF	TGTGCCAGCAGCCCAAACAGGGTACTGAACACCGGGGAGCTGTTTTTT
TRBV11-2	TRBD2	TRBJ2-5	.	CASSKTSGASLGTQYF	TGTGCCAGCAGCAAGACTAGCGGGGCGTCATTGGGTACCCAGTACTTC
TRBV9	.	TRBJ2-3	.	CASSVEQGRTDTQYF	TGTGCCAGCAGCGTAGAACAGGGCAGGACAGATACGCAGTATTTT
TRBV9	TRBD2	TRBJ2-1	.	CASSVRGHSGGKSNEQFF	TGTGCCAGCAGCGTCCGAGGCCATAGCGGGGGGAAGTCCAATGAGCAGTTCTTC
TRBV7-9	.	TRBJ1-2	.	CASSHEGGRRYGYTF	TGTGCCAGCAGCCATGAAGGGGGAAGAAGATATGGCTACACCTTC
TRBV6-6	.	TRBJ1-5	.	CASSYEQGRQPQHF	TGTGCCAGCAGTTACGAACAGGGTAGACAGCCCCAGCATTTT
TRBV2	.	TRBJ2-7	.	CASRQPLTARYEQYF	TGTGCCAGCAGACAACCGTTAACAGCTCGCTACGAGCAGTACTTC